This passage covers 17 T cell receptor beta chains from one sample sequenced in a study of cytomegalovirus exposure and HLA in healthy donors. PCR was performed using 60 Vbeta and 13 Jbeta primers. The assay was immunoSEQ multiplex PCR, and TCRdb's table has in-frame clones only and misses some. The table lists about 180,000 clones, 65% to 85% of them singletons. The sequenced sample was PBMCs. The receptors originated from a girl aged 10 to 17 in good health and CMV-seropositive.

This clone appeared a few times. This chain connects TRBV5-1 to TRBJ2-3; D perhaps matches TRBD2 (5 bases). CDR1 and CDR2 from the germline V gene are SGHRS and YFSETQ. The V end was cut by 7 bases, the J end by 3 bases, with 6 bases between. This CDR3 is 11 amino acids long. CDR3: CASGLTDTQYF. The DNA of the CDR3 is TGCGCCAGCGGACTGACAGATACGCAGTATTTT.

The CDR3 sequence is CASSESRRYTEAFF. In DNA form, the CDR3 reads TGCGCCAGCAGTGAGTCACGGCGGTACACTGAAGCTTTCTTT. The chain couples TRBV10-1 to TRBJ1-1; D not resolved. V lost 0 bases and J lost 3, with 8 bases in between. Germline V gives CDR1 WNHNN, CDR2 SYGVQD (reference sequence). The CDR3 extends over 14 amino acids.

The chain links TRBV14 to TRBJ1-1; unclear D gene. The ends were cut back, 1 base at V and 0 bases at J, with 12 bases in the middle. Germline CDR1 SGHDN, CDR2 FVKESK. The CDR3 covers 16 residues. This CDR3 is CASSQAREGVNTEAFF. CDR3 sequence (DNA): TGTGCCAGCAGCCAAGCCCGGGAGGGCGTGAACACTGAAGCTTTCTTT.

The rearrangement uses TRBV2 and TRBJ2-7; 13 bases match TRBD2. From germline, CDR1 is SNHLY and CDR2 FYNNEI. J was trimmed by 4 bases and V by 6 bases; bases with no gene match: 3. The CDR3 loop spans 14 amino acids. This chain's CDR3 is CASRGTSGAYEQYF. CDR3 DNA sequence: TGTGCCAGCAGGGGGACTAGCGGGGCTTACGAGCAGTACTTC.

V gene TRBV2 combines with J gene TRBJ1-4, with D tentatively TRBD1 (5 bases). Germline V gene lookup returns CDR1 SNHLY and CDR2 FYNNEI. CDR3 length: 14 residues. With 6 bases removed from V and 7 bases from J, the gap between germline ends came to 15 bases. DNA for the CDR3: TGTGCCAGCAGCCTCAGGGAGGGTGGTGAAAAACTGTTTTTT. Translation gives CASSLREGGEKLFF.

The chain is built from TRBV2 and TRBJ2-4; D gene unclear. Trimming cost V 4 bases and J 0 bases, with 7 bases left between them. The CDR3 runs 14 residues. Germline V gives CDR1 SNHLY, CDR2 FYNNEI. CDR3 protein: CASSAGLAKNIQYF. CDR3 coding DNA: TGTGCCAGCAGTGCGGGTTTAGCCAAAAACATTCAGTACTTC. The variable domain in full, completed from reference TRBV2 and TRBJ2-4, reads EPEVTQTPSHQVTQMGQEVILRCVPISNHLYFYWYRQILGQKVEFLVSFYNNEISEKSEIFDDQFSVERPDGSNFTLKIRSTKLEDSAMYFCASSAGLAKNIQYFGAGTRLSVL.

V and J are TRBV30 and TRBJ2-3; 7 bases fit TRBD2. Trimming cost V 0 bases and J 10 bases; bases outside gene matches: 7. This CDR3 is 13 amino acids long. Germline V CDR1 and CDR2: GTSNPN, SVGIG (reference sequence). CDR3 sequence reads: CAWSVSPAGAQYF. CDR3 bases: TGTGCCTGGAGTGTGTCGCCTGCGGGGGCGCAGTATTTT. Looking up the rest from reference TRBV30 and TRBJ2-3 gives the full variable domain: SQTIHQWPATLVQPVGSPLSLECTVEGTSNPNLYWYRQAAGRGLQLLFYSVGIGQISSEVPQNLSASRPQDRQFILSSKKLLLSDSGFYLCAWSVSPAGAQYFGPGTRLTVL.

The rearrangement links TRBV30 to TRBJ1-1; no firm D call. This CDR3 region has 12 residues. Trimming cost V 3 bases and J 3 bases, with 8 bases left between them. Per germline, CDR1 GTSNPN and CDR2 SVGIG (reference sequence). The CDR3 spells CAWRGDDTEAFF. The CDR3 DNA reads as TGTGCCTGGAGAGGAGATGACACTGAAGCTTTCTTT.

The gene calls are TRBV5-8 and TRBJ2-5; 7 bases agree with TRBD1. The J segment lost 7 bases and the V segment lost 4 bases, leaving 13 bases of the junction unmatched. This CDR3 has 15 amino acids. The germline CDR1 and CDR2 sequences are SGHTS and YDEGEE. The CDR3: CASSPRTGRIGTQYF. DNA for the CDR3: TGTGCCAGCAGCCCCCGGACAGGTCGGATAGGGACCCAGTACTTC. Full variable domain (remainder filled in from reference TRBV5-8 and TRBJ2-5): EAGVTQSPTHLIKTRGQQATLRCSPISGHTSVYWYQQALGLGLQFLLWYDEGEERNRGNFPPRFSGRQFPNYSSELNVNALELEDSALYLCASSPRTGRIGTQYFGPGTRLLVL.

The CDR3 region is CASGLLLGTGGDNEQFF. The CDR3 bases are TGTGCTAGTGGTTTGCTACTCGGGACAGGGGGGGATAATGAGCAGTTCTTC. This chain links TRBV12-5 with TRBJ2-1, with 11 positions matching TRBD1. This CDR3 is 17 amino acids long. Germline assignment: CDR1 LGHNT and CDR2 FRNRAP. The trim removed 2 bases at V and 7 bases at J, leaving 10 bases unmatched.

V gene TRBV5-6 combines with J gene TRBJ2-7; 12 positions agree with TRBD1. The V and J ends lost 4 bases and 5 bases, in that order; junction bases with no gene match: 10. The CDR3 covers 16 residues. The germline V gene encodes CDR1 SGHDT and CDR2 YYEEEE. CDR3 in amino acids: CASSRFIGTGGNEQYF. In nucleotides, the CDR3 is TGTGCCAGCAGCAGGTTTATTGGGACAGGGGGCAACGAGCAGTACTTC. Based on the CDR3 plus reference TRBV5-6 and TRBJ2-7, the full variable domain is DAGVTQSPTHLIKTRGQQVTLRCSPKSGHDTVSWYQQALGQGPQFIFQYYEEEERQRGNFPDRFSGHQFPNYSSELNVNALLLGDSALYLCASSRFIGTGGNEQYFGPGTRLTVT.

The chain uses TRBV18 and TRBJ2-7; D might be TRBD1 (6 bases). Germline V gene sequence: CDR1 KGHSH, CDR2 LQKENI. The V end was cut by 6 bases, the J end by 5 bases, with 23 bases between. This CDR3 comprises 16 residues. CDR3 sequence: CASSPRGTGIPNEQYF. The CDR3 coding sequence is TGTGCCAGCTCGCCAAGAGGCACAGGGATTCCCAACGAGCAGTACTTC. Full variable domain (rest looked up from reference TRBV18 and TRBJ2-7): NAGVMQNPRHLVRRRGQEARLRCSPMKGHSHVYWYRQLPEEGLKFMVYLQKENIIDESGMPKERFSAEFPKEGPSILRIQQVVRGDSAAYFCASSPRGTGIPNEQYFGPGTRLTVT.

The chain joins TRBV11-2 to TRBJ2-7; 15 positions agree with TRBD2. The V and J ends lost 5 bases and 4 bases, in that order; junction bases with no gene match: 12. The germline gives CDR1 SGHAT, CDR2 FQNNGV. The CDR3 spans 18 residues. CDR3 nucleotide sequence: TGTGCCAGCAGCCCCCGGACTAGCGGGAGGGCGGGTCTTTACGAGCAGTACTTC. This translates into CASSPRTSGRAGLYEQYF. The full variable domain, in which reference TRBV11-2 and TRBJ2-7 provide the parts outside the CDR3, is EAGVAQSPRYKIIEKRQSVAFWCNPISGHATLYWYQQILGQGPKLLIQFQNNGVVDDSQLPKDRFSAERLKGVDSTLKIQPAKLEDSAVYLCASSPRTSGRAGLYEQYFGPGTRLTVT.

CDR3 in DNA: TGCGCCAGCAGCTTGGCACCCCGGGAAGAGACCCAGTACTTC. The encoded protein is CASSLAPREETQYF. The chain couples TRBV5-1 to TRBJ2-5; D is unclear. The CDR3 consists of 14 residues. Trimming took 0 bases from V and 3 from J, leaving 9 bases between them. Per the germline V gene, CDR1 is SGHRS and CDR2 is YFSETQ.

The J gene is TRBJ1-5, the V gene TRBV4-1; D call uncertain. Trimming left V 1 base short and J 4 bases short, with 17 bases between. The CDR3 totals 17 residues. Germline V gives CDR1 MGHRA, CDR2 YSYEKL. DNA for the CDR3: TGCGCCAGCAGCCAAGTCGCGAAAAGTCCCGCTAATCAGCCCCAGCATTTT. Translation: CASSQVAKSPANQPQHF.

The chain combines TRBV7-3 with TRBJ2-1; 13 nucleotides match TRBD2. The CDR3 contains 16 residues. V was clipped by 5 bases and J by 4 bases; unmatched bases: 5. Germline-derived CDR1 and CDR2 are SGHTA and FQGTGA. CDR3 in DNA: TGTGCCAGCAGCGGCGGGACTAGCGGGACTTACAATGAGCAGTTCTTC. This encodes CASSGGTSGTYNEQFF.

This chain joins TRBV2 and TRBJ1-1; D not certain. The germline V gene has CDR1 SNHLY and CDR2 FYNNEI. V was trimmed by 8 bases and J by 4 bases, leaving 8 bases between them. The CDR3 is 11 residues long. The CDR3 sequence is CASVGITEAFF. CDR3 coding DNA: TGTGCCAGCGTGGGCATCACTGAAGCTTTCTTT.